This paragraph reports one T cell receptor (beta chain). What it recognizes is unknown. Germline V gene lookup returns CDR1 MNHEY and CDR2 SVGAGI. Trimming pared 8 bases from V and 0 bases from J, leaving 4 bases between. The CDR3 totals 12 residues. The entry originates in a study of T cell responses to AZD1222 COVID-19 vaccine. The study's findings and limits: The CD4 TCRs associated with vaccination extended across spike and predominated at 160-218 and 743-854. Clonal diversity may have been underestimated, and the donors were mostly white British, with more females than males.

Assay: immunoSEQ multiplex PCR; the TCRdb copy retains only in-frame clones and omits some. The sample has 89,000 or so clones, 75% to 95% seen once; the top ten hold about 30%. This sequence joins TRBV6-5 and TRBJ2-2; D ambiguous. This sample comprised peripheral blood, obtained 28 days after the second AZD1222 dose. The clonotype originates from an adult who received the AZD1222 COVID-19 vaccine. The CDR3 loop is CASDPNTGELFF. CDR3 bases: TGTGCCAGCGACCCGAACACCGGGGAGCTGTTTTTT.